These 18 T cell receptor beta chains were all obtained from the same sample, sequenced in a study of beta chain features in type 1 diabetes. The investigators reverse transcribed all of the isolated RNA, so they sequenced expressed TCRB transcripts. Clones were sequenced by immunoSEQ multiplex PCR, and TCRdb holds only the in-frame ones, with some missing. The data contain hundreds of thousands of clones, roughly 13% of them singletons. No antigen is known for these receptors. Overall study results and limits: Shortening of TCRB CDR3s, moderate but significant, appeared in all four CD4+ subsets of Type 1 diabetes patients.

Sequencing was done on a sample of naive CD4+ T cells from blood. The receptors were sampled from a man aged 18 to 30 with type 1 diabetes.

Written as DNA, the CDR3 is TGCAGCGGGGGACCCTCGGACCGGGACAATGAGCAGTTCTTC. This sequence encodes CSGGPSDRDNEQFF. V gene TRBV29-1 combines with J gene TRBJ2-1; the D gene could be TRBD1 or TRBD2 (5 bases each). Trimming removed 7 bases at V and 5 bases at J, with 18 bases between. The CDR3 extends over 14 amino acids. CDR1 is SQVTM and CDR2 is ANQGSEA in the germline V gene.

The gene calls are TRBV29-1 and TRBJ1-2; weak D call: TRBD1 (5 bases). This CDR3 has 12 amino acids. Between the trimmed V and J ends, which lost 7 bases and 4 bases, there was a span of 13 bases. The germline CDR1 and CDR2 sequences are SQVTM and ANQGSEA. CDR3 protein: CSADQGTYGYTF. The CDR3, as DNA: TGCAGCGCTGACCAGGGAACCTATGGCTACACCTTC.

This clone was counted a few times. V is TRBV9 and J is TRBJ2-5; 9 bases match TRBD1. This CDR3 is built from 15 residues. The germline V gene encodes CDR1 SGDLS and CDR2 YYNGEE. Losses at the gene ends were 1 base for V and 5 bases for J; bases not matched to a gene: 6. The CDR3 spells CASSVTGQGLETQYF. The CDR3 DNA reads TGTGCCAGCAGCGTAACGGGACAGGGTCTGGAGACCCAGTACTTC.

This clone was picked up a small number of times. The rearrangement uses TRBV11-1 and TRBJ2-1, with 7 nucleotides matching TRBD1. There are 14 residues in the CDR3. The ends lost 5 bases at V and 6 bases at J; junction bases unmatched: 7. Per germline, CDR1 SGHAT and CDR2 FQDESV (reference sequence). The CDR3 DNA reads as TGTGCCAGCAGCAACTTCGACAGGGCCAATGAGCAGTTCTTC. It encodes CASSNFDRANEQFF. Variable domain in full (rest from reference TRBV11-1 and TRBJ2-1): EAEVAQSPRYKITEKSQAVAFWCDPISGHATLYWYRQILGQGPELLVQFQDESVVDDSQLPKDRFSAERLKGVDSTLKIQPAELGDSAMYLCASSNFDRANEQFFGPGTRLTVL.

This clone was picked up a small number of times. The chain employs TRBV25-1 and TRBJ2-7; D gene ambiguous. Germline CDR1 MGHDK, CDR2 SYGVNS. V shed 8 bases and J shed 4 bases, with 15 bases lying between them. This CDR3 has 13 amino acids. In DNA, the CDR3 is TGTGCCAGCTCTCTGGGTGGCGTTTACGAGCAGTACTTC. Protein product: CASSLGGVYEQYF.

This clone was seen a few times. The chain links TRBV2 to TRBJ2-1; tentative D call: TRBD2 (5 bases). The germline V gene has CDR1 SNHLY and CDR2 FYNNEI. Trimming cost V 4 bases and J 6 bases, with 13 bases left between them. The CDR3 has 14 amino acids. CDR3 coding DNA: TGTGCCAGCAGTGCCCCTCCGGCGGGCAATGAGCAGTTCTTC. Translating gives CASSAPPAGNEQFF.

This clone occurred a few times. DNA for the CDR3: TGTGCCAGCAGCTTAAACAGGGAATCCTACGAGCAGTACTTC. Encoded protein: CASSLNRESYEQYF. The chain links TRBV7-9 to TRBJ2-7; possible D gene TRBD1, 6 bases. This CDR3 comprises 14 residues. Trimming left V 2 bases short and J 1 base short, with 9 bases between. The germline CDR1 and CDR2 sequences are SEHNR and FQNEAQ (reference sequence).

This clone was counted between two and nine times. The chain employs TRBV2 and TRBJ1-2, with no clear D. The V end lost 8 bases, the J end lost 3 bases, and 13 bases lay between the germline ends. Germline V gives CDR1 SNHLY, CDR2 FYNNEI. The CDR3 is 13 residues long. The DNA for the CDR3 is TGTGCCAGCGCCTCGGGAGGGTACTATGGCTACACCTTC. Its translation is CASASGGYYGYTF.

The chain has TRBV5-1 and TRBJ2-5, with 11 nucleotides matching TRBD2. This CDR3 region has 18 residues. V lost 4 bases, J lost 2 bases, and 13 bases stayed unmatched. Germline loops: CDR1 SGHRS, CDR2 YFSETQ. The chain's CDR3 is CASSPGTSGTHLQETQYF. Written as DNA, the CDR3 is TGCGCCAGCAGCCCGGGGACTAGCGGAACCCACCTACAAGAGACCCAGTACTTC.

The rearrangement uses TRBV29-1 and TRBJ2-5; tentatively, D is TRBD1 (6 bases). Trimming cost V 5 bases and J 2 bases, with 12 bases left between them. The CDR3 is 13 residues long. Germline CDR1 reads SQVTM; CDR2 reads ANQGSEA. The CDR3 region is CSVQQGGQETQYF. The CDR3 DNA follows: TGCAGCGTTCAACAGGGCGGGCAAGAGACCCAGTACTTC.

This sequence joins TRBV18 and TRBJ2-5; D is possibly TRBD2 (6 bases). Germline V lookup: CDR1 KGHSH, CDR2 LQKENI. With 0 bases removed from V and 5 bases from J, the gap between germline ends came to 10 bases. CDR3 length: 14 amino acids. CDR3 coding DNA: TGTGCCAGCTCACCACCAAGCGGGCACGAGACCCAGTACTTC. This codes for CASSPPSGHETQYF.

In its sample, this clone was seen a few times. J is TRBJ2-7 and V is TRBV5-1, with D possibly matching TRBD1 (6 bases). The CDR3 extends over 15 amino acids. V lost 2 bases, J lost 2 bases, and 14 bases lay in between. Germline V gene lookup returns CDR1 SGHRS and CDR2 YFSETQ. CDR3 bases: TGCGCCAGCAGCTTACAGGGTACCGGCACCTACGAGCAGTACTTC. Translating it yields CASSLQGTGTYEQYF.

The rearrangement uses TRBV4-3 and TRBJ2-1; the match to TRBD1 covers 7 bases. The CDR3 runs 15 residues. The V gene's germline CDR1 is LGHNA and CDR2 YSLEER. V was pared by 3 bases and J by 3 bases, with 5 bases of the junction left unmatched. CDR3 bases: TGCGCCAGCAGCCAGCCGGGACAGATCTACAATGAGCAGTTCTTC. As protein: CASSQPGQIYNEQFF.

This clone was seen a few times. The rearrangement links TRBV12-5 to TRBJ2-3, with D unresolved. Trimming removed 6 bases at V and 2 bases at J, with 18 bases between. The V gene's germline CDR1 is LGHNT and CDR2 FRNRAP. The CDR3 totals 16 residues. CDR3 sequence: CASGQAFGAITDTQYF. The CDR3 DNA reads as TGTGCTAGTGGCCAGGCCTTCGGAGCGATCACAGATACGCAGTATTTT.

This clone was seen a handful of times. The chain links TRBV4-3 to TRBJ2-7; D call uncertain. Germline lookup yields CDR1 LGHNA and CDR2 YSLEER. The length of the CDR3 is 13 residues. The germline V and J ends were trimmed by 0 bases and 1 base, with 4 bases remaining between them. DNA for the CDR3: TGCGCCAGCAGCCAAGATCAGTCCTACGAGCAGTACTTC. It codes for CASSQDQSYEQYF.

This clone came up a few times. The V and J genes are TRBV28 and TRBJ1-1; possible D gene TRBD1, 6 bases. Trimming pared 6 bases from V and 3 bases from J, leaving 11 bases between. This CDR3 comprises 13 residues. Germline assignment: CDR1 MDHEN and CDR2 SYDVKM. CDR3: CASSRGRDTEAFF. DNA for the CDR3: TGTGCCAGCAGCCGGGGGCGGGACACTGAAGCTTTCTTT.

The V gene is TRBV20-1, the J gene TRBJ1-1; D not certain. The CDR3 loop spans 8 amino acids. V was clipped by 8 bases and J by 5 bases, with 3 bases between them. Germline lookup yields CDR1 DFQATT and CDR2 SNEGSKA (reference sequence). CDR3 residues: CSCTEAFF. In DNA, the CDR3 is TGCAGTTGTACTGAAGCTTTCTTT.

The chain has TRBV30 and TRBJ1-2; no clear D gene. There are 16 residues in the CDR3. V was clipped by 1 base and J by 4 bases, with 19 bases between them. Germline V CDR1 and CDR2: GTSNPN, SVGIG (reference sequence). Written as DNA, the CDR3 is TGTGCCTGGAGTGGGGCCGGACTGTTCGGGAGCTATGGCTACACCTTC. Its translation is CAWSGAGLFGSYGYTF. Full variable domain (outside the CDR3, taken from reference TRBV30 and TRBJ1-2): SQTIHQWPATLVQPVGSPLSLECTVEGTSNPNLYWYRQAAGRGLQLLFYSVGIGQISSEVPQNLSASRPQDRQFILSSKKLLLSDSGFYLCAWSGAGLFGSYGYTFGSGTRLTVV.